This T cell receptor (beta chain) is from a study of T cells in Graves' hyperthyroidism and ophthalmopathy. Broader study findings: A median roughly 6.6 months before onset, the model predicted ophthalmopathy.

If no ophthalmopathy progression occurred within 18 months, Graves' hyperthyroidism was stable. Exclusion of patients followed from uncontrolled infection, other autoimmune disease, pregnancy or lactation. Fresh peripheral blood, approximately 10 ml, was the source of the PBMCs. There were TCR beta CDR3 regions amplified from RNA transcripts. Initially, a first-round RT-PCR of the TCR CDR3 employed the HTBI primer set. TCRdb ran MiXCR on the multiplex PCR reads and lists one entry per CDR3 protein. This sample has about 740,000 distinct CDR3 sequences; approximately 14% occur once, and the top ten carry roughly 10%. This clonotype was detected ten times or more. The target antigen is unknown. The CDR3 has 14 residues. Per germline, CDR1 DFQATT and CDR2 SNEGSKA (reference sequence). Trimming removed 0 bases from V and 2 bases from J, with 11 bases in between.

The origin of this receptor is a woman younger than 30 with Graves' hyperthyroidism. Material: blood. The chain combines TRBV20-1 with TRBJ2-7; D unresolved. Here the CDR3 reads CSARDGPLPYEQYF. For the CDR3, the DNA is TGCAGTGCTAGAGATGGCCCCCTCCCCTACGAGCAGTACTTC.